These 30 T cell receptor beta chains were sequenced from one sample in a study of blood T cell repertoires in COVID-19. Only in-frame clones appear in the TCRdb table, and some are missing; sequencing was by immunoSEQ multiplex PCR. The table records 240,000 or so clones, 85% to 90% of them present only once. The sample comprised peripheral blood. These receptors were collected from a man aged 55 to 70 with acute or convalescent COVID-19.

The V and J genes are TRBV2 and TRBJ1-2; D is uncertain. This CDR3 region has 11 residues. V lost 7 bases, J lost 8 bases, and 11 bases lay in between. Per germline, CDR1 SNHLY and CDR2 FYNNEI. The chain's CDR3 is CASTEGRGYTF. The CDR3 DNA sequence: TGTGCCAGCACCGAAGGGAGGGGCTACACCTTC.

This clone was found once. This chain links TRBV5-1 with TRBJ2-1, with TRBD1 as a possible D gene (6 bases). With 0 bases removed from V and 4 bases from J, the gap between germline ends came to 14 bases. The CDR3 totals 16 residues. Germline lookup yields CDR1 SGHRS and CDR2 YFSETQ. The CDR3 coding sequence is TGCGCCAGCAGCTTGGGGGCCGGGACATCTTACAATGAGCAGTTCTTC. This encodes CASSLGAGTSYNEQFF.

The rearrangement links TRBV30 to TRBJ2-2; D is perhaps TRBD2 (5 bases). Per germline, CDR1 GTSNPN and CDR2 SVGIG (reference sequence). The CDR3 totals 14 residues. V was clipped by 2 bases and J by 0 bases, with 7 bases between them. DNA for the CDR3: TGTGCCTGGAGTAGAGGGCCGAACACCGGGGAGCTGTTTTTT. As protein: CAWSRGPNTGELFF.

The gene calls are TRBV20-1 and TRBJ1-1; D not resolved. Trimming removed 5 bases from V and 1 base from J, with 5 bases in between. CDR3 length: 11 residues. Germline CDR1 DFQATT, CDR2 SNEGSKA (reference sequence). CDR3 nucleotide sequence: TGCAGTGCTCACGGGAACACTGAAGCTTTCTTT. Amino acids: CSAHGNTEAFF.

The chain has TRBV9 and TRBJ1-5, with TRBD1 matching over 9 bases. V lost 4 bases to trimming and J lost 6 bases; unmatched junction nucleotides: 8. The CDR3 has 15 residues. Germline-derived CDR1 and CDR2 are SGDLS and YYNGEE. The CDR3, as DNA: TGTGCCAGCAGCCTAGGACAGGGGCAGGGTCAGCCCCAGCATTTT. The encoded protein is CASSLGQGQGQPQHF.

This chain's CDR3 is CSASHSGSHSYNEQFF. The CDR3 region has the DNA TGCAGTGCTAGTCATAGCGGGAGCCACTCCTACAATGAGCAGTTCTTC. V gene TRBV20-1 combines with J gene TRBJ2-1; 9 nucleotides line up with TRBD2. CDR1 and CDR2 from the germline V gene are DFQATT and SNEGSKA (reference sequence). With 3 bases clipped from V and 0 bases from J, the junction kept 6 bases outside the gene matches. The CDR3 sequence is 16 residues long.

The gene calls are TRBV4-1 and TRBJ2-5, with TRBD2 identical over 7 bases. Germline CDR1 is MGHRA and CDR2 is YSYEKL. The CDR3 spans 15 residues. V trimming: 2 bases; J trimming: 5 bases; junction bases outside the gene matches: 8. The chain's CDR3 is CASSQPSEGGETQYF. For the CDR3, the DNA is TGCGCCAGCAGCCAACCCTCAGAGGGAGGGGAGACCCAGTACTTC.

The gene calls are TRBV6-6 and TRBJ2-1; the match to TRBD2 covers 13 bases. After removal of 6 bases from V and 5 bases from J, the junction contained 7 bases not matched to a gene. The length of the CDR3 is 16 residues. CDR1 is MNHNY and CDR2 is SVGAGI in the germline V gene (reference sequence). CDR3 sequence: CASSRSLAGGNNEQFF. In DNA form, the CDR3 reads TGTGCCAGCAGCCGATCACTAGCGGGAGGGAACAATGAGCAGTTCTTC.

The J gene is TRBJ1-2, the V gene TRBV28; D might be TRBD1 (5 bases). Germline-derived CDR1 and CDR2 are MDHEN and SYDVKM. The CDR3 consists of 14 residues. Trimming pared 5 bases from V and 6 bases from J, leaving 16 bases between. The CDR3 nucleotides are TGTGCCAGCAGTCCCCCGGGCAGGGTGGATGGCTACACCTTC. It yields the protein CASSPPGRVDGYTF.

The J gene is TRBJ2-7, the V gene TRBV18; no firm D call. CDR1 is KGHSH, CDR2 LQKENI, per germline. Between the trimmed V and J ends, which lost 5 bases and 2 bases, there was a span of 13 bases. The CDR3 loop spans 14 amino acids. The CDR3 DNA is TGTGCCAGCTCAGCTCCGCCGGGTACCTACGAGCAGTACTTC. This encodes CASSAPPGTYEQYF.

This clone was counted once. This chain connects TRBV19 to TRBJ1-2; D is unclear. The V gene lost 6 bases and the J gene lost 5 bases, with 13 bases spanning the gap. CDR3 length equals 13 residues. Germline CDR1 and CDR2: LNHDA and SQIVND (reference sequence). DNA for the CDR3: TGTGCCAGTAGGACCGTCGACGGGTATGGCTACACCTTC. Amino acid sequence: CASRTVDGYGYTF. Using reference TRBV19 and TRBJ1-2 for the parts outside the CDR3, the full variable domain is DGGITQSPKYLFRKEGQNVTLSCEQNLNHDAMYWYRQDPGQGLRLIYYSQIVNDFQKGDIAEGYSVSREKKESFPLTVTSAQKNPTAFYLCASRTVDGYGYTFGSGTRLTVV.

The chain uses TRBV28 and TRBJ2-7; 9 bases align to TRBD2. Germline CDR1 and CDR2: MDHEN and SYDVKM. The CDR3 runs to 14 residues. The V gene end was trimmed by 8 bases and the J gene end by 3 bases; junction bases not matched to a gene: 8. The DNA of the CDR3 is TGTGCCAGCGAACTTGCTAGCGGGATCTACGAGCAGTACTTC. Its protein is CASELASGIYEQYF.

Regarding this clone: This sample also contains other DNA sequences that code for the same CDR3. This chain connects TRBV11-3 to TRBJ2-5; D is undetermined. Per germline, CDR1 SGHNT and CDR2 YENEEA. V was trimmed by 1 base and J by 0 bases, leaving 6 bases between them. CDR3 length: 14 amino acids. As DNA, the CDR3 is TGTGCCAGCAGCTTAGTCGCAGACCAAGAGACCCAGTACTTC. Translation: CASSLVADQETQYF.

The rearrangement uses TRBV6-5 and TRBJ2-2; D possibly corresponds to TRBD2 (6 bases). Germline V gives CDR1 MNHEY, CDR2 SVGAGI. The CDR3 sequence is 14 residues long. Trimming pared 6 bases from V and 2 bases from J, leaving 10 bases between. CDR3 nucleotide sequence: TGTGCCAGCAGCCGCGGGGTAAACACCGGGGAGCTGTTTTTT. Translated, it gives CASSRGVNTGELFF.

The CDR3 loop reads CATSRDSTGELFF. In nucleotides, the CDR3 is TGTGCCACCAGCAGAGATAGCACCGGGGAGCTGTTTTTT. V usage is TRBV15 and J usage is TRBJ2-2; no firm D call. V was trimmed by 0 bases and J by 4 bases, leaving 3 bases between them. Germline values: CDR1 LNHNV, CDR2 YYDKDF (reference sequence). The CDR3 has 13 residues.

J is TRBJ1-1 and V is TRBV29-1, with TRBD1 identical over 8 bases. The CDR3 has 12 residues. V trimming: 8 bases; J trimming: 1 base; junction bases outside the gene matches: 3. Germline V gives CDR1 SQVTM, CDR2 ANQGSEA. Written as DNA, the CDR3 is TGCAGCACCGGACAGGGGAACACTGAAGCTTTCTTT. Its translation is CSTGQGNTEAFF. The entire variable domain, with the rest obtained from reference TRBV29-1 and TRBJ1-1, is as follows: SAVISQKPSRDICQRGTSLTIQCQVDSQVTMMFWYRQQPGQSLTLIATANQGSEATYESGFVIDKFPISRPNLTFSTLTVSNMSPEDSSIYLCSTGQGNTEAFFGQGTRLTVV.

This chain joins TRBV19 and TRBJ2-2; D perhaps matches TRBD2 (5 bases). Trimming shortened V by 7 bases and J by 3 bases, and 18 bases separated the two germline ends. The CDR3 extends over 16 amino acids. CDR1 LNHDA and CDR2 SQIVND come from the germline V gene (reference sequence). The CDR3 loop reads CASMVPSGSYTGELFF. CDR3 nucleotide sequence: TGTGCCAGTATGGTCCCCTCGGGGAGTTACACCGGGGAGCTGTTTTTT.

This clone was detected a few times. The chain combines TRBV7-9 with TRBJ2-7, with TRBD2 as a possible D gene (6 bases). The CDR3 totals 16 residues. Germline lookup yields CDR1 SEHNR and CDR2 FQNEAQ (reference sequence). Trimming removed 2 bases from V and 6 bases from J, with 20 bases in between. Here the CDR3 DNA reads TGTGCCAGCAGCTTAAAAACGGGAGTAGCTGCTAGCGAGCAGTACTTC. Residues: CASSLKTGVAASEQYF.

The chain recombines TRBV4-2 with TRBJ2-3; 7 bases fit TRBD2. Germline CDR1 is LGHNA and CDR2 is YNFKEQ. The length of the CDR3 is 14 residues. The junction had 3 bases not matched to a gene; V was cut back by 2 bases and J by 4 bases. This chain's CDR3 is CASSQQRGADTQYF. The CDR3, as DNA: TGTGCCAGCAGCCAACAGCGGGGCGCAGATACGCAGTATTTT.

The chain carries TRBV28 and TRBJ1-4, with D possibly matching TRBD1 (5 bases). V was cut by 7 bases and J by 0 bases, with 9 bases left in between. CDR3 length: 14 amino acids. Germline CDR1 is MDHEN and CDR2 is SYDVKM. CDR3 in DNA: TGTGCCAGCATGACAGCTGCAACTAATGAAAAACTGTTTTTT. Residues: CASMTAATNEKLFF.

The chain is built from TRBV28 and TRBJ1-2, with D possibly TRBD1 on 6 matching bases. V was clipped by 7 bases and J by 8 bases, with 20 bases between them. Germline CDR1 and CDR2: MDHEN and SYDVKM. CDR3 length equals 14 residues. CDR3 nucleotides: TGTGCCAGCACCCTTTCTGGGACAACGTTGGGCTACACCTTC. It is translated as CASTLSGTTLGYTF.

This chain uses TRBV30 with TRBJ2-3, with 13 positions matching TRBD2. V trimming: 0 bases; J trimming: 0 bases; junction bases outside the gene matches: 6. CDR3 length: 18 residues. Germline V lookup: CDR1 GTSNPN, CDR2 SVGIG (reference sequence). This CDR3 is CAWSVRTSGSASTDTQYF. The CDR3 nucleotides are TGTGCCTGGAGTGTACGGACTAGCGGGAGCGCTAGCACAGATACGCAGTATTTT.

The V call is TRBV19, the J call TRBJ1-6, with TRBD1 identical over 9 bases. The CDR3 runs to 14 residues. From germline, CDR1 is LNHDA and CDR2 SQIVND (reference sequence). The V and J ends lost 6 bases and 8 bases, in that order; junction bases with no gene match: 5. This chain's CDR3 is CASRVGQGYSPLHF. The CDR3 coding sequence is TGTGCCAGTAGAGTCGGACAGGGGTATTCACCCCTCCACTTT.

The genes are TRBV19 and TRBJ2-2; TRBD2 matches at 8 bases. The CDR3 is 14 residues long. From germline, CDR1 is LNHDA and CDR2 SQIVND (reference sequence). Trimming took 7 bases from V and 6 from J; bases not matched to a gene: 7. CDR3 nucleotides: TGTGCCAGTAAACGGGAGGGCCGGTCCGGGGAGCTGTTTTTT. Amino acids: CASKREGRSGELFF.

The chain recombines TRBV5-1 with TRBJ1-4; D call uncertain. Germline V gene lookup returns CDR1 SGHRS and CDR2 YFSETQ. CDR3 size: 16 residues. Trimming removed 0 bases from V and 0 bases from J, with 9 bases in between. DNA of the CDR3: TGCGCCAGCAGCTTGGGAATCAGGACAACTAATGAAAAACTGTTTTTT. This encodes CASSLGIRTTNEKLFF.

V and J are TRBV12-3 or TRBV12-4 and TRBJ2-7; 8 bases agree with TRBD2. V lost 5 bases and J lost 2; bases outside the gene matches: 2. The CDR3 sequence is 13 residues long. The CDR3 DNA reads TGTGCCAGCAGTCGGGAGGGCCCCTACGAGCAGTACTTC. Translated: CASSREGPYEQYF.

The chain has TRBV5-4 and TRBJ1-4; D is possibly TRBD1 (5 bases). The CDR3 totals 15 residues. Germline lookup yields CDR1 SGHNT and CDR2 YYREEE (reference sequence). Trimming left V 7 bases short and J 0 bases short, with 13 bases between. CDR3: CASGRGGSTNEKLFF. In nucleotides, the CDR3 is TGTGCCAGCGGCCGGGGGGGATCAACTAATGAAAAACTGTTTTTT.

Notes on this clone: The same CDR3 also results from other DNA sequences found in this sample. The rearrangement joins TRBV9 to TRBJ1-4; 10 bases align to TRBD1. V shed 2 bases, J shed 6 bases, and the junction held 4 bases outside the gene matches. CDR3 length: 15 amino acids. Germline V gives CDR1 SGDLS, CDR2 YYNGEE. CDR3 sequence: CASSVAGTGDEKLFF. Written as DNA, the CDR3 is TGTGCCAGCAGCGTCGCCGGGACAGGGGATGAAAAACTGTTTTTT.

As for this clone: At the DNA level, this CDR3 is encoded by other sequences in the same sample as well. V usage is TRBV9 and J usage is TRBJ2-2, with 9 bases aligning to TRBD2. The CDR3 has 15 amino acids. Germline-derived CDR1 and CDR2 are SGDLS and YYNGEE. The J segment lost 3 bases and the V segment lost 2 bases, leaving 2 bases of the junction unmatched. CDR3 in amino acids: CASSVVAGDTGELFF. The DNA of the CDR3 is TGTGCCAGCAGCGTCGTAGCGGGAGACACCGGGGAGCTGTTTTTT.

The J gene is TRBJ1-5, the V gene TRBV4-2; D ambiguous. The germline V gene has CDR1 LGHNA and CDR2 YNFKEQ. The V end lost 0 bases, the J end lost 2 bases, and 8 bases lay between the germline ends. CDR3 length equals 15 residues. For the CDR3, the DNA is TGTGCCAGCAGCCAAGATTCGAGGGGCAATCAGCCCCAGCATTTT. Translating gives CASSQDSRGNQPQHF.